These 29 T cell receptor beta chains came from one sample sequenced in a study of OX40 agonist ivuxolimab in advanced cancers. Libraries came from the immunoSEQ multiplex PCR assay. What TCRdb holds here is the immuneACCESS table cut down to in-frame rearrangements. Part of the clones is not present; checked against another copy, under half of the missing clones reflect an unresolved V gene, and the others are unexplained. This sample gives around 70,000 clones in total; about 89% of them show up just once. The ten largest make up about 5.9% of the sample. The sample here was CD4+ or CD8+ T cells sorted from blood, taken in a trial of the OX40 agonist ivuxolimab. These receptors were taken from an adult with an advanced solid tumor such as melanoma, head and neck, liver or kidney cancer.

This clone was seen a single time. This sequence joins TRBV6-6 and TRBJ1-1; no clear D gene. Germline CDR1 is MNHNY and CDR2 is SVGAGI (reference sequence). This CDR3 is 11 amino acids long. Trimming pared 8 bases from V and 4 bases from J, leaving 8 bases between. The DNA for the CDR3 is TGTGCCAGCGGAGTGGTCACTGAAGCTTTCTTT. As protein: CASGVVTEAFF.

V is TRBV15 and J is TRBJ1-2; TRBD1 matches at 7 bases. The germline gives CDR1 LNHNV, CDR2 YYDKDF (reference sequence). This CDR3 has 14 amino acids. V lost 0 bases to trimming and J lost 3 bases; unmatched junction nucleotides: 1. The CDR3 is CATSRDTGDYGYTF. DNA for the CDR3: TGTGCCACCAGCAGAGATACAGGGGACTATGGCTACACCTTC.

This CDR3 is CASIGDRTFNTEAFF. The CDR3 DNA sequence: TGTGCCAGCATAGGGGACAGGACATTCAACACTGAAGCTTTCTTT. J is TRBJ1-1 and V is TRBV2; TRBD1 matches at 8 bases. The CDR3 extends over 15 amino acids. V lost 7 bases, J lost 2 bases, and 9 bases stayed unmatched. The V gene's germline CDR1 is SNHLY and CDR2 FYNNEI.

The rearrangement links TRBV7-6 to TRBJ1-5, with D perhaps matching TRBD1 (6 bases). From germline, CDR1 is SGHVS and CDR2 FNYEAQ. The V and J ends lost 1 base and 5 bases respectively, with 15 bases between them. CDR3 length: 16 residues. The CDR3 loop is CASSLVTGSIYQPQHF. The CDR3 bases are TGTGCCAGCAGCTTAGTAACAGGGTCGATTTATCAGCCCCAGCATTTT.

The CDR3 here is CASRRTQAYNEQFF. CDR3 coding DNA: TGTGCCAGCAGAAGGACCCAAGCCTACAATGAGCAGTTCTTC. This rearrangement joins TRBV27 to TRBJ2-1, with D unclear. Germline assignment: CDR1 MNHEY and CDR2 SMNVEV (reference sequence). The CDR3 is 14 residues long. V lost 6 bases to trimming and J lost 2 bases, with 11 bases between them.

This clone was counted a single time. The V and J genes are TRBV7-9 and TRBJ2-3; 9 nucleotides agree with TRBD2. Trimming removed 8 bases from V and 1 base from J; junction bases left unmatched: 4. The CDR3 has 14 residues. Per germline, CDR1 SEHNR and CDR2 FQNEAQ (reference sequence). In nucleotides, the CDR3 is TGTGCCAGCTGGAGGACTAGCGGCACAGATACGCAGTATTTT. As protein: CASWRTSGTDTQYF. Variable domain in full (rest from reference TRBV7-9 and TRBJ2-3): DTGVSQNPRHKITKRGQNVTFRCDPISEHNRLYWYRQTLGQGPEFLTYFQNEAQLEKSRLLSDRFSAERPKGSFSTLEIQRTEQGDSAMYLCASWRTSGTDTQYFGPGTRLTVL.

The chain is built from TRBV7-9 and TRBJ2-1; D is undetermined. Trimming removed 0 bases from V and 0 bases from J, with 6 bases in between. Germline loops: CDR1 SEHNR, CDR2 FQNEAQ (reference sequence). This CDR3 has 15 residues. The CDR3 reads CASSLAASSYNEQFF. The CDR3, as DNA: TGTGCCAGCAGCTTAGCGGCAAGCTCCTACAATGAGCAGTTCTTC.

The rearrangement uses TRBV19 and TRBJ1-1; D unclear. The CDR3 runs 15 residues. Trimming left V 2 bases short and J 0 bases short, with 10 bases between. Germline lookup yields CDR1 LNHDA and CDR2 SQIVND (reference sequence). The CDR3 region is CASSIPLLLNTEAFF. The CDR3 nucleotides read TGTGCCAGTAGTATACCCCTCCTATTGAACACTGAAGCTTTCTTT.

CDR3 sequence reads: CASSLSLGQANTEAFF. The DNA for the CDR3 is TGTGCCAGCAGTTTATCACTTGGGCAGGCGAACACTGAAGCTTTCTTT. The chain employs TRBV28 and TRBJ1-1; D call uncertain. Germline CDR1 and CDR2: MDHEN and SYDVKM. The CDR3 spans 16 residues. Trimming cost V 1 base and J 1 base, with 13 bases left between them.

The J gene is TRBJ1-1, the V gene TRBV7-9, with a weak D call TRBD1 (5 bases). The ends were cut back, 5 bases at V and 1 base at J, with 17 bases in the middle. The CDR3 consists of 16 residues. In germline, CDR1 is SEHNR, CDR2 FQNEAQ (reference sequence). In DNA, the CDR3 is TGTGCCAGCAGCCCTTGGGGCGGGCCCGAGAACACTGAAGCTTTCTTT. This codes for CASSPWGGPENTEAFF.

As regards this clone: No DNA is shown, since the ends of the CDR3 on it are uncertain; the CDR3 is the one TCRdb lists. This chain joins TRBV7-8 and TRBJ2-7. 14 amino acids form the CDR3, both terminal residues included. CDR1 and CDR2 from the germline V gene are SGHVS and FQNEAQ. The CDR3 loop reads CASSFSGPGYEQYF.

V gene TRBV5-6 combines with J gene TRBJ1-1; no clear D. Germline values: CDR1 SGHDT, CDR2 YYEEEE. V dropped 2 bases and J dropped 3 bases, with 8 bases sitting between them. The CDR3 totals 13 residues. This CDR3 reads CASSLGTHTEAFF. As DNA, the CDR3 is TGTGCCAGCAGCTTAGGCACCCACACTGAAGCTTTCTTT. The variable domain in full, completed from reference TRBV5-6 and TRBJ1-1, reads DAGVTQSPTHLIKTRGQQVTLRCSPKSGHDTVSWYQQALGQGPQFIFQYYEEEERQRGNFPDRFSGHQFPNYSSELNVNALLLGDSALYLCASSLGTHTEAFFGQGTRLTVV.

V and J are TRBV28 and TRBJ2-7; D assignment may be TRBD1 or TRBD2 (5 bases each). The CDR3 length is 16 residues. Trimming stripped 5 bases from V and 3 bases from J, with 20 bases between. Germline V lookup: CDR1 MDHEN, CDR2 SYDVKM. This CDR3 is CASSLPPGTLDYEQYF. CDR3 coding DNA: TGTGCCAGCAGTCTCCCACCCGGGACGTTAGACTACGAGCAGTACTTC.

The V call is TRBV28, the J call TRBJ2-1; D is undetermined. V shed 4 bases and J shed 5 bases, with 0 bases lying between them. The length of the CDR3 is 10 residues. The V gene's germline CDR1 is MDHEN and CDR2 SYDVKM. The CDR3 region has the DNA TGTGCCAGCAGTTACAATGAGCAGTTCTTC. It codes for CASSYNEQFF.

This chain links TRBV10-3 with TRBJ2-6, with 8 bases fitting TRBD2. The CDR3 consists of 19 residues. Germline V gene data show CDR1 as ENHRY and CDR2 as SYGVKD. V was clipped by 0 bases and J by 4 bases; unmatched bases: 11. In DNA, the CDR3 is TGTGCCATCAGTGAGTCGACTCGACGGGGGGGCCCAGGGGCCAACGTCCTGACTTTC. Amino acid sequence: CAISESTRRGGPGANVLTF.

This chain connects TRBV7-2 to TRBJ1-2, with a tentative D call TRBD1 (5 bases). There are 15 residues in the CDR3. V lost 2 bases, J lost 3 bases, and 13 bases lay in between. Germline V lookup: CDR1 SGHTA, CDR2 FQGNSA. The CDR3: CASSLTTSGDYGYTF. CDR3 coding DNA: TGTGCCAGCAGCTTAACGACCTCGGGGGACTATGGCTACACCTTC.

The chain carries TRBV15 and TRBJ2-7; 15 bases are a match to TRBD2. The CDR3 runs 19 residues. Germline loops: CDR1 LNHNV, CDR2 YYDKDF (reference sequence). The J segment lost 0 bases and the V segment lost 3 bases, leaving 9 bases of the junction unmatched. Written as DNA, the CDR3 is TGTGCCACCAGCAGGGCCGGGACTAGCGGGAGGCAAAGCTCCTACGAGCAGTACTTC. Encoded protein: CATSRAGTSGRQSSYEQYF.

The chain uses TRBV4-3 and TRBJ2-3, with D maybe TRBD2 (5 bases). The CDR3 runs to 17 residues. Germline V gene lookup returns CDR1 LGHNA and CDR2 YSLEER. V lost 0 bases to trimming and J lost 2 bases, with 15 bases between them. The CDR3 region is CASSQDLWQEVTDTQYF. CDR3 in DNA: TGCGCCAGCAGCCAAGATTTGTGGCAGGAGGTCACAGATACGCAGTATTTT.

This sequence joins TRBV6-6 and TRBJ1-3; no definite D call. Per the germline V gene, CDR1 is MNHNY and CDR2 is SVGAGI (reference sequence). Trimming left V 2 bases short and J 0 bases short, with 8 bases between. The length of the CDR3 is 15 residues. The CDR3 reads CASSYSGSSGNTIYF. In nucleotides, the CDR3 is TGTGCCAGCAGTTACAGCGGCTCCTCTGGAAACACCATATATTTT.

The table lists this clone with a few counts. The chain recombines TRBV27 with TRBJ2-1; D is unclear. CDR1 and CDR2 (germline): MNHEY, SMNVEV (reference sequence). Trimming took 4 bases from V and 10 from J, leaving 8 bases between them. This CDR3 region has 11 residues. Written as DNA, the CDR3 is TGTGCCAGCAGTTCCCCCTTGGAGCAGTTCTTC. Encoded protein: CASSSPLEQFF.

The rearrangement uses TRBV5-6 and TRBJ2-7, with D unclear. There are 14 residues in the CDR3. Trimming took off 4 bases at V and 3 bases at J, with 14 bases between the two ends. The germline CDR1 and CDR2 sequences are SGHDT and YYEEEE. The CDR3 is CASSDGVMDYEQYF. In nucleotides, the CDR3 is TGTGCCAGCAGCGATGGGGTCATGGACTACGAGCAGTACTTC.

This clone is labeled as medium-sized. The chain is built from TRBV27 and TRBJ1-5; perhaps TRBD1 as D (6 bases). This CDR3 is built from 15 residues. Trimming removed 1 base at V and 3 bases at J, with 10 bases between. From germline, CDR1 is MNHEY and CDR2 SMNVEV (reference sequence). CDR3 region: CASSLYRGLNQPQHF. The CDR3 bases are TGTGCCAGCAGTTTATATCGGGGGCTCAATCAGCCCCAGCATTTT.

The chain has TRBV9 and TRBJ2-5; 9 nucleotides line up with TRBD2. This CDR3 region has 14 residues. The V gene's germline CDR1 is SGDLS and CDR2 YYNGEE. V was pared by 3 bases and J by 2 bases, with 2 bases of the junction left unmatched. The CDR3, as DNA: TGTGCCAGCAGCGCTAGCGGGGCACAAGAGACCCAGTACTTC. Its translation: CASSASGAQETQYF. Full variable domain (rest looked up from reference TRBV9 and TRBJ2-5): DSGVTQTPKHLITATGQRVTLRCSPRSGDLSVYWYQQSLDQGLQFLIQYYNGEERAKGNILERFSAQQFPDLHSELNLSSLELGDSALYFCASSASGAQETQYFGPGTRLLVL.

On this clone itself: Additional DNA sequences in this sample encode the identical CDR3. J is TRBJ1-1 and V is TRBV27; D may be TRBD1 (5 bases). The germline V gene has CDR1 MNHEY and CDR2 SMNVEV (reference sequence). The CDR3 covers 14 residues. Trimming took off 3 bases at V and 1 base at J, with 9 bases between the two ends. CDR3: CASSLRGTNTEAFF. CDR3 sequence (DNA): TGTGCCAGCAGTTTGAGGGGTACGAACACTGAAGCTTTCTTT.

This clone has a single count. At one end the junction does not follow the germline gene, possibly because of a read error. This chain joins TRBV28 and TRBJ1-5, with D perhaps TRBD1 (6 bases). The germline V gene has CDR1 MDHEN and CDR2 SYDVKM. The CDR3 extends over 13 amino acids. The CDR3 sequence is CASSRRGNQPQHF. CDR3 DNA: TGTGCCAGCAGTCGCAGGGGCAACCAGCCCCAGCATTTT.

The J gene is TRBJ2-1, the V gene TRBV10-3; a weak D match, TRBD1 (6 bases). The V gene lost 0 bases and the J gene lost 4 bases, with 7 bases spanning the gap. CDR1 ENHRY and CDR2 SYGVKD come from the germline V gene. The CDR3 is 14 residues long. CDR3: CAISESGGYNEQFF. The CDR3 nucleotides read TGTGCCATCAGTGAGTCAGGGGGATACAATGAGCAGTTCTTC.

The chain carries TRBV6-5 and TRBJ1-2; D ambiguous. CDR3 length: 16 amino acids. With 2 bases removed from V and 3 bases from J, the gap between germline ends came to 16 bases. The germline gives CDR1 MNHEY, CDR2 SVGAGI. The CDR3 reads CASSYISGFGHYGYTF. CDR3 in DNA: TGTGCCAGCAGTTACATAAGTGGGTTTGGACACTATGGCTACACCTTC.

The gene calls are TRBV27 and TRBJ1-5; D remains unclear. Germline V lookup: CDR1 MNHEY, CDR2 SMNVEV (reference sequence). There are 16 residues in the CDR3. The germline V and J ends were trimmed by 4 bases and 0 bases, with 13 bases remaining between them. The CDR3 DNA follows: TGTGCCAGCAGTTCGAGCGCAGGATATAGCAATCAGCCCCAGCATTTT. It codes for CASSSSAGYSNQPQHF.

This clone showed up just once. The J gene is TRBJ1-4, the V gene TRBV7-6, with D unclear. V lost 4 bases and J lost 4, with 10 bases in between. Germline values: CDR1 SGHVS, CDR2 FNYEAQ. The CDR3 covers 14 residues. CDR3 loop: CASSWGAGNEKLFF. The CDR3 coding sequence is TGTGCCAGCAGCTGGGGAGCCGGTAATGAAAAACTGTTTTTT.